Shown below are 9 T cell receptor beta chains from a single sample sequenced in a study of CD8+ T cells in alopecia areata. Sequencing used cDNA as its template, made by extracting RNA and reverse transcribing it. Libraries were prepared by immunoSEQ multiplex PCR; TCRdb keeps only in-frame clonotypes and omits some of them. The sample shows about 250,000 clones, 50% to 75% of them seen only once. Treatment here: oral pan-JAK inhibitor, 5-10 mg twice daily. The specimen comprised CD4+ T cells sorted from blood, sampled around week 52, from a patient treated with tofacitinib. The receptor set was obtained from a human donor with alopecia areata.

This chain connects TRBV14 to TRBJ1-6; no reliable D call. CDR1 and CDR2 from the germline V gene are SGHDN and FVKESK. V lost 3 bases to trimming and J lost 13 bases, with 13 bases between them. This CDR3 is built from 13 residues. The CDR3 DNA reads as TGTGCCAGCAGCCAGTCGCCCTTTAGCCCCCTCCACTTT. It specifies CASSQSPFSPLHF.

The chain is built from TRBV19 and TRBJ2-1, with TRBD2 identical over 8 bases. J was trimmed by 8 bases and V by 7 bases; bases with no gene match: 10. Germline values: CDR1 LNHDA, CDR2 SQIVND (reference sequence). The CDR3 is 14 amino acids. In nucleotides, the CDR3 is TGTGCCAGTACCCCCCCGGGGACTAGAGATGAGCAGTTCTTC. This translates into CASTPPGTRDEQFF.

The chain carries TRBV10-3 and TRBJ2-3; D possibly corresponds to TRBD1 (6 bases). CDR1 is ENHRY, CDR2 SYGVKD, per germline. V was cut by 0 bases and J by 3 bases, with 13 bases left in between. CDR3 length equals 16 residues. CDR3 coding DNA: TGTGCCATCAGTGAGTCGATGGGCAGGGGAACAGATACGCAGTATTTT. It encodes CAISESMGRGTDTQYF.

V is TRBV5-4 and J is TRBJ1-1, with D unresolved. Between the trimmed V and J ends, which lost 2 bases and 3 bases, there was a span of 8 bases. From germline, CDR1 is SGHNT and CDR2 YYREEE (reference sequence). This CDR3 comprises 13 residues. The DNA for the CDR3 is TGTGCCAGCAGCTTTTCTGGAGACACTGAAGCTTTCTTT. Protein sequence: CASSFSGDTEAFF. Drawing the rest from reference TRBV5-4 and TRBJ1-1, the complete variable domain is ETGVTQSPTHLIKTRGQQVTLRCSSQSGHNTVSWYQQALGQGPQFIFQYYREEENGRGNFPPRFSGLQFPNYSSELNVNALELDDSALYLCASSFSGDTEAFFGQGTRLTVV.

The chain uses TRBV5-1 and TRBJ1-6, with D perhaps matching TRBD1 (5 bases). Germline CDR1 SGHRS, CDR2 YFSETQ. There are 14 residues in the CDR3. With 4 bases removed from V and 9 bases from J, the gap between germline ends came to 14 bases. The chain's CDR3 is CASSPGLHTSPLHF. For the CDR3, the DNA is TGCGCCAGCAGCCCGGGACTGCATACTTCACCCCTCCACTTT.

This clone was detected a few times. The rearrangement uses TRBV7-2 and TRBJ1-3; D is unclear. Germline CDR1 is SGHTA and CDR2 is FQGNSA. The V end was cut by 5 bases, the J end by 0 bases, with 11 bases between. This CDR3 has 15 amino acids. The CDR3 sequence is CASSTQPGSGNTIYF. For the CDR3, the DNA is TGTGCCAGCAGCACCCAGCCGGGCTCTGGAAACACCATATATTTT.

The V gene is TRBV2, the J gene TRBJ2-1, with TRBD1 matching 8 bases. This CDR3 has 15 residues. J gave up 4 bases and V 3 bases, and 5 bases lay outside the gene matches. The V gene's germline CDR1 is SNHLY and CDR2 FYNNEI. CDR3 in amino acids: CASSDVGQAYNEQFF. CDR3 nucleotides: TGTGCCAGCAGTGACGTGGGACAGGCGTACAATGAGCAGTTCTTC.

In its sample, this clone was seen many times. The chain joins TRBV2 to TRBJ2-1; 7 bases match TRBD2. Per the germline V gene, CDR1 is SNHLY and CDR2 is FYNNEI. Germline trimming cut 5 bases from V and 9 bases from J; bases unmatched to any gene: 16. The CDR3 totals 16 residues. In nucleotides, the CDR3 is TGTGCCAGCAGTCTAAGGGAAACCCGCACGGGAGGTGAGCAGTTCTTC. This translates into CASSLRETRTGGEQFF.

This rearrangement joins TRBV29-1 to TRBJ2-5, with 9 bases that match TRBD2. Germline loops: CDR1 SQVTM, CDR2 ANQGSEA. The CDR3 consists of 15 residues. With V trimmed by 2 bases and J by 5 bases, 9 bases remained unmatched. CDR3 coding DNA: TGCAGCGTTGAATCTGGCGCGGGGGGGCCTGAGACCCAGTACTTC. Its protein product is CSVESGAGGPETQYF.